Shown below are 6 T cell receptor beta chains from a single sample sequenced in a study of Graves' ophthalmopathy and Graves' hyperthyroidism. The sequenced template was RNA, covering the TCR beta CDR3 region. Second-round multiplex PCR came after first-round RT-PCR with HTBI primers. TCRdb reanalysed the multiplex PCR reads using MiXCR and keeps one entry per CDR3 protein. The table includes around 400,000 distinct CDR3 sequences, under 25% detected once. Material for sequencing was peripheral blood. The source of these receptors is a woman aged 18-29 years with stable Graves' hyperthyroidism.

This clonotype was found many times. The chain combines TRBV6-5 with TRBJ1-6; D may be TRBD1 (6 bases). The CDR3 extends over 14 amino acids. Looked up from germline, CDR1 is MNHEY and CDR2 is SVGAGI. V lost 4 bases, J lost 7 bases, and 11 bases lay in between. The CDR3 DNA sequence: TGTGCCAGCAGTTGGGGGCAGTGGAATTCACCCCTCCACTTT. It encodes CASSWGQWNSPLHF.

The rearrangement joins TRBV30 to TRBJ1-5, with TRBD1 as a possible D gene (5 bases). The length of the CDR3 is 19 residues. The germline V gene has CDR1 GTSNPN and CDR2 SVGIG (reference sequence). Deletions cut 0 bases from V and 7 bases from J, with 28 bases between. CDR3 nucleotide sequence: TGTGCCTGGAGTGTAACCCGGGGCAGAGGGATGGGATATAACCAGCCCCAGCATTTT. Translated: CAWSVTRGRGMGYNQPQHF.

This clonotype was detected ten times or more. The V and J genes are TRBV2 and TRBJ2-7; 8 bases line up with TRBD2. Germline CDR1 is SNHLY and CDR2 is FYNNEI. V was clipped by 4 bases and J by 3 bases; unmatched bases: 5. This CDR3 contains 14 residues. Written as DNA, the CDR3 is TGTGCCAGCAGTGTAAGAGCGGGAGACTACGAGCAGTACTTC. Translation: CASSVRAGDYEQYF. Full variable domain (missing parts from reference TRBV2 and TRBJ2-7): EPEVTQTPSHQVTQMGQEVILRCVPISNHLYFYWYRQILGQKVEFLVSFYNNEISEKSEIFDDQFSVERPDGSNFTLKIRSTKLEDSAMYFCASSVRAGDYEQYFGPGTRLTVT.

This clonotype was picked up many times. CDR3 sequence: CASTGRARNTGELFF. The CDR3 nucleotides are TGTGCCAGCACCGGGAGGGCCCGTAACACCGGGGAGCTGTTTTTT. The rearrangement joins TRBV27 to TRBJ2-2, with TRBD2 matching 8 bases. There are 15 residues in the CDR3. The V gene's germline CDR1 is MNHEY and CDR2 SMNVEV (reference sequence). The ends lost 7 bases at V and 2 bases at J; junction bases unmatched: 6.

For this clonotype: One end of the junction varies from germline; a read error may be responsible. The chain joins TRBV12-3 or TRBV12-4 to TRBJ1-5, with D maybe TRBD1 (5 bases). CDR3 length equals 14 residues. CDR3 loop: CAISFGTSNQPQHF. CDR3 in DNA: TGTGCCATCAGTTTCGGGACTTCCAATCAGCCCCAGCATTTT.

This clonotype was counted many times. CDR3 in amino acids: CASSPWMGNQPQHF. CDR3 DNA sequence: TGTGCCAGCAGCCCCTGGATGGGCAATCAGCCCCAGCATTTT. The chain couples TRBV7-2 to TRBJ1-5; D is undetermined. The V end was cut by 5 bases, the J end by 2 bases, with 10 bases between. The CDR3 is made up of 14 amino acids. Germline V gene lookup returns CDR1 SGHTA and CDR2 FQGNSA. The full variable domain, completed using reference TRBV7-2 and TRBJ1-5, is GAGVSQSPSNKVTEKGKDVELRCDPISGHTALYWYRQSLGQGLEFLIYFQGNSAPDKSGLPSDRFSAERTGGSVSTLTIQRTQQEDSAVYLCASSPWMGNQPQHFGDGTRLSIL.